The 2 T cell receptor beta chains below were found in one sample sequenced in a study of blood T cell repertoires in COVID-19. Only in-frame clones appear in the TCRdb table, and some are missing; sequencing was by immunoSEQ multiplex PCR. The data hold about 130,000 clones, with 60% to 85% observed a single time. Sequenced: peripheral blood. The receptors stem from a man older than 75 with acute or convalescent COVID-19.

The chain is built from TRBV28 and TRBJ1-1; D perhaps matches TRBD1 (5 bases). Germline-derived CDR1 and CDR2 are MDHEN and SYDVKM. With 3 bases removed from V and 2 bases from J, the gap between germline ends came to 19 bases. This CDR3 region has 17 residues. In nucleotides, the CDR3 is TGTGCCAGCAGTTTGGGCAACTTCAGGGAAATTAACACTGAAGCTTTCTTT. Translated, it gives CASSLGNFREINTEAFF.

CDR3 amino acids: CASSQEGGVDAYEQYF. The DNA of the CDR3 is TGCGCCAGCAGCCAAGAAGGGGGGGTGGACGCCTACGAGCAGTACTTC. This chain uses TRBV4-1 with TRBJ2-7; D perhaps matches TRBD2 (7 bases). The germline gives CDR1 MGHRA, CDR2 YSYEKL. The CDR3 is 16 residues long. Trimming removed 0 bases at V and 2 bases at J, with 14 bases between.